Here is one TCR beta chain with its context. The junction differs from germline at one of its ends, possibly a read error. The data were taken from a study of blood T cells in healthy people across ages. Sample-barcoded 5' priming and a J-beta primer mix drove a second PCR of about 6 to 12 cycles. TCRdb itself ran the 5' RACE reads through MiXCR, one entry per CDR3 protein. The sample carries approximately 1.5 million distinct CDR3 sequences, approximately 43% recorded once. This TCR was recovered from a woman between 18 and 29 years old in good health. Input material: blood.

Written as DNA, the CDR3 is TGTGCCAGCAACTTATGGAATGGCTACACCTTC. It specifies CASNLWNGYTF. The chain employs TRBV13 and TRBJ1-2; no firm D call. The CDR3 contains 11 residues. CDR1 and CDR2 from the germline V gene are PRHDT and FYEKMQ (reference sequence). Drawing the rest from reference TRBV13 and TRBJ1-2, the complete variable domain is AAGVIQSPRHLIKEKRETATLKCYPIPRHDTVYWYQQGPGQDPQFLISFYEKMQSDKGSIPDRFSAQQFSDYHSELNMSSLELGDSALYFCASNLWNGYTFGSGTRLTVV.